One sample yielded the 30 T cell receptor beta chains listed below, sequenced in a study of CD8 T cells in Susac syndrome. Random hexamers were used to reverse transcribe the RNA input (about 0.45 to 1 ug). TCRdb processed the immunoSEQ multiplex PCR reads anew with MiXCR; each CDR3 protein has one entry. The profile shows roughly 76,000 distinct CDR3 sequences, 85% to 95% of them singletons. The sequenced material came from CD8+ T cells from PBMCs. The receptors come from a human donor with Susac syndrome.

The chain employs TRBV7-2 and TRBJ2-1; D possibly uses TRBD1 or TRBD2 (5 bases each). V was clipped by 5 bases and J by 7 bases, with 18 bases between them. The CDR3 extends over 15 amino acids. The V gene's germline CDR1 is SGHTA and CDR2 FQGNSA. CDR3 residues: CASSPPGKNRNEQFF. For the CDR3, the DNA is TGTGCCAGCAGCCCTCCCGGGAAGAACAGGAATGAGCAGTTCTTC.

The chain recombines TRBV19 with TRBJ2-5; 8 nucleotides line up with TRBD2. The CDR3 totals 14 residues. Germline-derived CDR1 and CDR2 are LNHDA and SQIVND (reference sequence). J was trimmed by 5 bases and V by 10 bases; bases with no gene match: 12. The CDR3 is CATADGGVGETQYF. The CDR3 nucleotides are TGTGCCACCGCAGACGGGGGGGTTGGGGAGACCCAGTACTTC.

This clonotype was seen just once. The CDR3 sequence is CSARDLEGSRYNEQFF. In DNA, the CDR3 is TGCAGTGCTAGAGATTTGGAGGGGTCACGGTACAATGAGCAGTTCTTC. The chain couples TRBV20-1 to TRBJ2-1, with a possible D match to TRBD2 (6 bases). The CDR3 contains 16 residues. Germline V gene lookup returns CDR1 DFQATT and CDR2 SNEGSKA (reference sequence). Trimming left V 0 bases short and J 4 bases short, with 16 bases between.

This clonotype was observed a handful of times. This chain connects TRBV4-1 to TRBJ2-1; unclear D gene. Per the germline V gene, CDR1 is MGHRA and CDR2 is YSYEKL. The CDR3 runs 16 residues. Trimming removed 4 bases from V and 6 bases from J, with 19 bases in between. This chain's CDR3 is CASSPQETHPINEQFF. The CDR3 DNA sequence: TGCGCCAGCAGCCCCCAGGAGACCCATCCTATCAATGAGCAGTTCTTC.

This chain connects TRBV30 to TRBJ1-2; TRBD1 matches at 9 bases. Losses at the gene ends were 2 bases for V and 5 bases for J; bases not matched to a gene: 3. Germline V lookup: CDR1 GTSNPN, CDR2 SVGIG (reference sequence). This CDR3 is 13 amino acids long. This chain's CDR3 is CAWSSDRGYGYTF. The DNA for the CDR3 is TGTGCCTGGAGTTCTGACAGGGGGTATGGCTACACCTTC.

V gene TRBV11-3 combines with J gene TRBJ2-5; no reliable D call. CDR3 size: 12 residues. The germline V gene encodes CDR1 SGHNT and CDR2 YENEEA. The V end was cut by 5 bases, the J end by 5 bases, with 9 bases between. The CDR3 coding sequence is TGTGCCAGCAGCGGGGTTGGGGAGACCCAGTACTTC. Translation: CASSGVGETQYF.

The chain carries TRBV28 and TRBJ1-4, with TRBD1 matching over 11 bases. The CDR3 contains 14 residues. Germline CDR1 is MDHEN and CDR2 is SYDVKM. Trimming removed 5 bases from V and 8 bases from J; junction bases left unmatched: 4. CDR3 protein: CASSPDRGREKLFF. The CDR3 nucleotides read TGTGCCAGCAGTCCGGACAGGGGGCGGGAAAAACTGTTTTTT.

CDR3 nucleotide sequence: TGTGCCAGCTCACCACCAGTCTGGGGGCACAATGAGCAGTTCTTC. Protein product: CASSPPVWGHNEQFF. The chain links TRBV18 to TRBJ2-1, with D possibly TRBD1 on 6 matching bases. V shed 0 bases and J shed 5 bases, with 11 bases lying between them. Germline V lookup: CDR1 KGHSH, CDR2 LQKENI. The CDR3 has 15 amino acids.

This chain joins TRBV20-1 and TRBJ1-2; D is unclear. The CDR3 loop spans 12 amino acids. Trimming took off 2 bases at V and 4 bases at J, with 8 bases between the two ends. Germline V gene sequence: CDR1 DFQATT, CDR2 SNEGSKA (reference sequence). DNA of the CDR3: TGCAGTGCTAGAATCGGCGCCTATGGCTACACCTTC. It encodes CSARIGAYGYTF.

V usage is TRBV12-3 or TRBV12-4 and J usage is TRBJ1-1, with D unresolved. The V gene lost 5 bases and the J gene lost 0 bases, with 13 bases spanning the gap. CDR3 length equals 15 residues. Here the CDR3 DNA reads TGTGCCAGCAGTCCCACCGGGAATATGAACACTGAAGCTTTCTTT. Its translation is CASSPTGNMNTEAFF.

V and J are TRBV1 and TRBJ2-7; the D call of TRBD2 is as the table states it, not checked on the DNA. TRBV1 is annotated as a pseudogene. The CDR3 length is 15 residues. Here the CDR3 reads CTSSIAGASSYEQYF. CDR3 nucleotide sequence: TGCACCAGCAGCATAGCGGGGGCCAGCTCCTACGAGCAGTACTTC.

The gene calls are TRBV28 and TRBJ1-1; the D gene is possibly TRBD1 (6 bases). The CDR3 has 14 amino acids. CDR1 is MDHEN, CDR2 SYDVKM, per germline. V was shortened by 4 bases and J by 0 bases, with 9 bases between the two germline ends. CDR3 bases: TGTGCCAGCAGTTCTCCAGGGGTGAACACTGAAGCTTTCTTT. This translates into CASSSPGVNTEAFF. The full variable domain, with the rest looked up from reference TRBV28 and TRBJ1-1, is DVKVTQSSRYLVKRTGEKVFLECVQDMDHENMFWYRQDPGLGLRLIYFSYDVKMKEKGDIPEGYSVSREKKERFSLILESASTNQTSMYLCASSSPGVNTEAFFGQGTRLTVV.

This rearrangement joins TRBV6-1 to TRBJ1-6; D not certain. Germline assignment: CDR1 MNHNS and CDR2 SASEGT. The CDR3 consists of 13 residues. Trimming pared 6 bases from V and 8 bases from J, leaving 11 bases between. CDR3 DNA: TGTGCCAGCAGATATTCTGGGGATTCACCCCTCCACTTT. Protein: CASRYSGDSPLHF.

The CDR3 DNA reads TGCAGTGCTGGCCGGGACGCCGGAAACACCATATATTTT. Protein sequence: CSAGRDAGNTIYF. V and J are TRBV20-1 and TRBJ1-3, with TRBD1 as a possible D gene (5 bases). This CDR3 has 13 residues. Looked up from germline, CDR1 is DFQATT and CDR2 is SNEGSKA (reference sequence). Between the trimmed V and J ends, which lost 5 bases and 4 bases, there was a span of 12 bases.

This chain links TRBV6-6 with TRBJ1-5, with 9 bases aligning to TRBD1. Trimming took 1 base from V and 6 from J; bases not matched to a gene: 4. The CDR3 length is 15 residues. Germline V gene lookup returns CDR1 MNHNY and CDR2 SVGAGI (reference sequence). The CDR3 DNA reads TGTGCCAGCAGTTACTTCAACAGGGGGCCTCAGCCCCAGCATTTT. It specifies CASSYFNRGPQPQHF.

The chain joins TRBV19 to TRBJ2-7; the D gene is possibly TRBD1 (6 bases). V lost 6 bases to trimming and J lost 0 bases, with 9 bases between them. The CDR3 loop spans 13 amino acids. CDR1 is LNHDA and CDR2 is SQIVND in the germline V gene (reference sequence). The CDR3 coding sequence is TGTGCCAGTAGCCCCAGGGGCTCCTACGAGCAGTACTTC. This translates into CASSPRGSYEQYF.

V and J are TRBV5-6 and TRBJ1-1; a possible D gene is TRBD1 (6 bases). In germline, CDR1 is SGHDT, CDR2 YYEEEE. The ends were cut back, 3 bases at V and 1 base at J, with 16 bases in the middle. The CDR3 is 16 residues long. The CDR3 sequence: CASSSIQGFRNTEAFF. CDR3 nucleotide sequence: TGTGCCAGCAGCTCGATACAGGGTTTCAGGAACACTGAAGCTTTCTTT.

A single count supports this clonotype. The chain uses TRBV9 and TRBJ2-5; TRBD1 agrees at 9 bases. With V trimmed by 3 bases and J by 5 bases, 5 bases remained unmatched. The length of the CDR3 is 14 residues. From germline, CDR1 is SGDLS and CDR2 YYNGEE. CDR3 sequence reads: CASSAGTGPETQYF. The DNA of the CDR3 is TGTGCCAGCAGCGCCGGGACAGGGCCGGAGACCCAGTACTTC.

The chain has TRBV15 and TRBJ1-2, with 7 bases lining up with TRBD1. Per the germline V gene, CDR1 is LNHNV and CDR2 is YYDKDF (reference sequence). The length of the CDR3 is 15 residues. After removal of 3 bases from V and 4 bases from J, the junction contained 8 bases not matched to a gene. The CDR3 reads CATSSYGTALYGYTF. DNA of the CDR3: TGTGCCACCAGCAGTTACGGGACAGCTCTCTATGGCTACACCTTC.

The CDR3 DNA is TGTGCCAGCAGCTTGGCCGACAGGGTTTTAGACGAGCAGTACTTC. Its translation: CASSLADRVLDEQYF. This chain connects TRBV5-5 to TRBJ2-7, with 7 nucleotides matching TRBD1. CDR1 SGHKS and CDR2 YYEKEE come from the germline V gene (reference sequence). CDR3 length: 15 amino acids. V lost 0 bases to trimming and J lost 5 bases; unmatched junction nucleotides: 8.

The rearrangement joins TRBV20-1 to TRBJ1-1; D not resolved. The CDR3 totals 13 residues. Germline V CDR1 and CDR2: DFQATT, SNEGSKA (reference sequence). With 0 bases removed from V and 4 bases from J, the gap between germline ends came to 9 bases. The CDR3 DNA reads as TGCAGTGCTAGAGACCCGGGGAGCACTGAAGCTTTCTTT. Its protein is CSARDPGSTEAFF.

In its sample, this clonotype was seen once. V gene TRBV5-6 combines with J gene TRBJ2-7; TRBD1 matches 9 bases. Germline V gene sequence: CDR1 SGHDT, CDR2 YYEEEE. J was trimmed by 4 bases and V by 4 bases; bases with no gene match: 15. This CDR3 contains 17 residues. The CDR3 DNA is TGTGCCAGCAGCGCCCTTACCGGGACAGGGTTGTTGTACGAGCAGTACTTC. This sequence encodes CASSALTGTGLLYEQYF.

This chain joins TRBV19 and TRBJ2-7, with D unclear. This CDR3 has 13 residues. V gave up 6 bases and J gave up 3 bases, with 12 bases separating them. Germline CDR1 is LNHDA and CDR2 is SQIVND (reference sequence). For the CDR3, the DNA is TGTGCCAGTAGCTCGACAAGACTCTACGAGCAGTACTTC. This sequence encodes CASSSTRLYEQYF.

The gene calls are TRBV20-1 and TRBJ2-1; 11 positions agree with TRBD2. This CDR3 spans 14 amino acids. Unmatched junction bases numbered 0, after V lost 2 bases and J lost 3 bases. In germline, CDR1 is DFQATT, CDR2 SNEGSKA (reference sequence). The DNA of the CDR3 is TGCAGTGCTAGAACTAGCGGGAGCTACAATGAGCAGTTCTTC. Amino acids: CSARTSGSYNEQFF.

The chain is built from TRBV28 and TRBJ2-7, with TRBD2 as a possible D gene (5 bases). Deletions cut 5 bases from V and 6 bases from J, with 11 bases between. Germline V gene sequence: CDR1 MDHEN, CDR2 SYDVKM. The CDR3 totals 12 residues. CDR3 DNA: TGTGCCAGCAGTCAGCGGAGCCCCGAGCAGTACTTC. As protein: CASSQRSPEQYF.

Turning to this clonotype: The junction differs from germline at one of its ends, possibly a read error. This chain's CDR3 is CASSPQGAETNEKLFF. CDR3 nucleotide sequence: TGTGCCAGCTCTCCACAGGGGGCTGAAACTAATGAAAAACTGTTTTTT. The chain couples TRBV18 to TRBJ1-4; 9 positions match TRBD1. This CDR3 has 16 amino acids. The germline V gene encodes CDR1 KGHSH and CDR2 LQKENI.

This chain connects TRBV21-1 to TRBJ2-7; the D segment call TRBD2 is taken from the table without a DNA check. TRBV21-1 is designated a pseudogene. CDR3 length: 15 amino acids. In nucleotides, the CDR3 is TGTGCCAGCAGCAAAGGCGGGAGGGGGCCCTACGAGCAGTACTTC. Amino acids: CASSKGGRGPYEQYF.

The gene calls are TRBV25-1 and TRBJ2-3; D unresolved. V was shortened by 4 bases and J by 0 bases, with 11 bases between the two germline ends. The length of the CDR3 is 15 residues. Germline CDR1 is MGHDK and CDR2 is SYGVNS. The CDR3 is CASSAESASTDTQYF. Written as DNA, the CDR3 is TGTGCCAGCAGTGCGGAGTCGGCTAGCACAGATACGCAGTATTTT.

The chain is built from TRBV7-2 and TRBJ2-1; 15 nucleotides line up with TRBD2. The V and J ends lost 0 bases and 8 bases, in that order; junction bases with no gene match: 5. CDR1 and CDR2 (germline): SGHTA, FQGNSA. This CDR3 is built from 17 residues. Here the CDR3 DNA reads TGTGCCAGCAGCTTAGCGCTGGGACTAGCGGGAGGATATGAGCAGTTCTTC. Residues: CASSLALGLAGGYEQFF.

This clonotype came up once. The chain employs TRBV11-3 and TRBJ2-5; D may be TRBD1 (6 bases). Per germline, CDR1 SGHNT and CDR2 YENEEA. Trimming cost V 5 bases and J 2 bases, with 9 bases left between them. The CDR3 has 13 residues. CDR3 protein: CASSVDRQETQYF. Here the CDR3 DNA reads TGTGCCAGCAGCGTGGACAGACAAGAGACCCAGTACTTC. The full variable domain, its missing parts supplied by reference TRBV11-3 and TRBJ2-5, is EAGVVQSPRYKIIEKKQPVAFWCNPISGHNTLYWYLQNLGQGPELLIRYENEEAVDDSQLPKDRFSAERLKGVDSTLKIQPAELGDSAVYLCASSVDRQETQYFGPGTRLLVL.